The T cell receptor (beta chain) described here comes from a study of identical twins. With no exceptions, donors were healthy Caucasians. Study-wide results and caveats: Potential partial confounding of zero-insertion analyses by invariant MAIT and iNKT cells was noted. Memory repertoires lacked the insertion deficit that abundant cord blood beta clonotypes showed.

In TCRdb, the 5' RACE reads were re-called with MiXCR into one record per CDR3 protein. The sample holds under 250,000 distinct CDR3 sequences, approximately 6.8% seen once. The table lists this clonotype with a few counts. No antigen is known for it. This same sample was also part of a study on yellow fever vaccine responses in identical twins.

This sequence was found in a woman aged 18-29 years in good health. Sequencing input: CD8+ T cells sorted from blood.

CDR3 amino acids: CASSFKRGPQETQYF. For the CDR3, the DNA is TGTGCCAGCAGTTTTAAGCGGGGGCCCCAAGAGACCCAGTACTTC. The genes are TRBV27 and TRBJ2-5; 8 bases are a match to TRBD2. V trimming: 3 bases; J trimming: 1 base; junction bases outside the gene matches: 4. Looked up from germline, CDR1 is MNHEY and CDR2 is SMNVEV (reference sequence). This CDR3 region has 15 residues.